A selection of T cell receptor beta chains follows, all from one sample in a study of spatial heterogeneity in lung cancer. TCRdb reprocessed the 5' RACE reads with MiXCR, giving one entry per CDR3 protein. The sample yields 55,000 to 70,000 distinct CDR3 sequences, about 6.3% seen once. The specimen comprised PBMCs, sampled at surgery. These receptors were collected from a female donor with early-stage non-small cell lung cancer. CDR3s include the opening cysteine and the closing phenylalanine or tryptophan. D genes are given only for firm matches. Where a row states a size, it is once, few, many or the class of an expanded clone; other rows omit it.

abundance: NA
v_gene: TRBV12-3/TRBV12-4
d_gene: NA
j_gene: TRBJ2-5
CDR3aa: CASSPTRGAETQYF
CDR3nt: TGTGCCAGCAGTCCCACTCGGGGGGCAGAGACCCAGTACTTC

abundance: many
v_gene: TRBV7-3
d_gene: NA
j_gene: TRBJ1-1
CDR3aa: CASSLGGMNTEAFF
CDR3nt: TGTGCCAGCAGCTTAGGAGGAATGAACACTGAAGCTTTCTTT

abundance: NA
v_gene: TRBV19
d_gene: NA
j_gene: TRBJ2-6
CDR3aa: CASSTPGNGANVLTF
CDR3nt: TGTGCCAGTAGTACCCCGGGGAATGGGGCCAACGTCCTGACTTTC

abundance: many
v_gene: TRBV9
d_gene: TRBD2
j_gene: TRBJ2-5
CDR3aa: CASSVAGLVQETQYF
CDR3nt: TGTGCCAGCAGCGTAGCCGGACTAGTCCAAGAGACCCAGTACTTC

abundance: few
v_gene: TRBV20-1
d_gene: NA
j_gene: TRBJ2-7
CDR3aa: CSVSERAPPYEQYF
CDR3nt: TGCAGTGTTTCCGAGCGGGCCCCTCCCTACGAGCAGTACTTC

abundance: many
v_gene: TRBV12-3/TRBV12-4
d_gene: NA
j_gene: TRBJ2-3
CDR3aa: CASSLRVAEFTDTQYF
CDR3nt: TGTGCCAGCAGTTTGAGGGTAGCGGAATTCACAGATACGCAGTATTTT

abundance: many
v_gene: TRBV29-1
d_gene: TRBD1
j_gene: TRBJ1-2
CDR3aa: CSVGGTGPYGYTF
CDR3nt: TGCAGCGTCGGCGGGACAGGTCCCTATGGCTACACCTTC

abundance: NA
v_gene: TRBV7-9
d_gene: NA
j_gene: TRBJ1-5
CDR3aa: CASSLYSDQPQHF
CDR3nt: TGTGCCAGCAGCCTCTACAGTGACCAGCCCCAGCATTTT

abundance: many
v_gene: TRBV10-3
d_gene: TRBD2
j_gene: TRBJ2-5
CDR3aa: CAIRPGDGRQETQYF
CDR3nt: TGTGCCATCAGGCCCGGGGACGGGAGGCAAGAGACCCAGTACTTC

abundance: many
v_gene: TRBV24-1
d_gene: NA
j_gene: TRBJ1-5
CDR3aa: CATSDRTSGNQPQHF
CDR3nt: TGTGCCACCAGTGATAGGACATCTGGCAATCAGCCCCAGCATTTT

abundance: many
v_gene: TRBV7-8
d_gene: TRBD2
j_gene: TRBJ2-7
CDR3aa: CASSLTSGSREQYF
CDR3nt: TGTGCCAGCAGCTTGACTAGCGGGAGTCGAGAGCAGTACTTC

abundance: many
v_gene: TRBV14
d_gene: TRBD2
j_gene: TRBJ2-3
CDR3aa: CASSREVTSGRKYTQYF
CDR3nt: TGTGCCAGCAGCCGAGAAGTAACTAGCGGGAGAAAGTATACGCAGTATTTT

abundance: many
v_gene: TRBV5-1
d_gene: TRBD1
j_gene: TRBJ1-4
CDR3aa: CASSQQGAREKLFF
CDR3nt: TGCGCCAGCAGCCAACAGGGGGCGCGAGAAAAACTGTTTTTT

abundance: NA
v_gene: TRBV28
d_gene: TRBD1
j_gene: TRBJ1-1
CDR3aa: CASSYADRGLGEAFF
CDR3nt: TGTGCCAGCAGCTATGCCGACAGGGGGCTCGGTGAAGCTTTCTTT

abundance: few
v_gene: TRBV3-1
d_gene: NA
j_gene: TRBJ1-5
CDR3aa: CASSQRDSNQPQHF
CDR3nt: TGTGCCAGCAGCCAACGGGACAGCAATCAGCCCCAGCATTTT

abundance: few
v_gene: TRBV3-1
d_gene: NA
j_gene: TRBJ2-3
CDR3aa: CASSQDTRTQYF
CDR3nt: TGTGCCAGCAGCCAAGACACTCGGACGCAGTATTTT

abundance: few
v_gene: TRBV5-1
d_gene: TRBD1
j_gene: TRBJ2-2
CDR3aa: CASSLTGSANTGELFF
CDR3nt: TGCGCCAGCAGCCTGACAGGGTCTGCGAACACCGGGGAGCTGTTTTTT

abundance: few
v_gene: TRBV5-1
d_gene: TRBD1
j_gene: TRBJ2-7
CDR3aa: CASSPGDRDSYEQYF
CDR3nt: TGCGCCAGCAGCCCTGGGGACAGGGACTCCTACGAGCAGTACTTC

abundance: few
v_gene: TRBV6-6
d_gene: NA
j_gene: TRBJ2-3
CDR3aa: CASRSDSTDTQYF
CDR3nt: TGTGCCAGCAGGTCCGACAGCACAGATACGCAGTATTTT

abundance: many
v_gene: TRBV9
d_gene: NA
j_gene: TRBJ1-2
CDR3aa: CASSVGILNYGYTF
CDR3nt: TGTGCCAGCAGCGTAGGCATATTGAACTATGGCTACACCTTC

abundance: few
v_gene: TRBV7-3
d_gene: NA
j_gene: TRBJ1-2
CDR3aa: CASSLGRLDGYTF
CDR3nt: TGTGCCAGCAGCTTAGGGCGCCTAGATGGCTACACCTTC

abundance: few
v_gene: TRBV12-3/TRBV12-4
d_gene: TRBD1
j_gene: TRBJ1-6
CDR3aa: CASSLEGGRNSPLHF
CDR3nt: TGTGCCAGCAGTTTGGAAGGGGGCAGGAATTCACCCCTCCACTTT

abundance: NA
v_gene: TRBV5-1
d_gene: NA
j_gene: TRBJ2-3
CDR3aa: CASSFRVEADTQYF
CDR3nt: TGCGCCAGCAGCTTTAGGGTAGAGGCAGATACGCAGTATTTT

abundance: many
v_gene: TRBV6-6
d_gene: TRBD1
j_gene: TRBJ1-5
CDR3aa: CASIDRDRGIGQPQHF
CDR3nt: TGTGCCAGCATCGACAGGGACAGGGGGATTGGACAGCCCCAGCATTTT

abundance: many
v_gene: TRBV4-1
d_gene: TRBD1
j_gene: TRBJ2-5
CDR3aa: CASSQEHFGTASQETQYF
CDR3nt: TGCGCCAGCAGCCAGGAACACTTCGGGACAGCGTCCCAAGAGACCCAGTACTTC

abundance: many
v_gene: TRBV25-1
d_gene: NA
j_gene: TRBJ2-6
CDR3aa: CASSGRREPTSGANVLTF
CDR3nt: TGTGCCAGCAGTGGACGAAGGGAGCCTACCTCTGGGGCCAACGTCCTGACTTTC

abundance: few
v_gene: TRBV20-1
d_gene: NA
j_gene: TRBJ2-7
CDR3aa: CSAILDRYEQYF
CDR3nt: TGCAGTGCTATCCTTGACAGATACGAGCAGTACTTC

abundance: many
v_gene: TRBV19
d_gene: TRBD2
j_gene: TRBJ2-5
CDR3aa: CASSIASGLQETQYF
CDR3nt: TGTGCCAGTAGTATTGCTAGCGGTTTACAAGAGACCCAGTACTTC